This TCR beta chain was captured by sequencing in a study of shared clonotypes between healthy human individuals. General study findings and limits: Naive CD4 clonotypes were shared across a handful of donors at roughly 5.3%.

About this clone: The antigen is not known.

It was at deep level that the assay was run. Measured with immunoSEQ multiplex PCR; TCRdb has only the in-frame clones, and not every one. Of some 2,500,000 clones listed, under 95% are singletons. This CDR3 has 13 amino acids. The germline gives CDR1 LNHDA, CDR2 SQIVND (reference sequence). Between the trimmed V and J ends, which lost 5 bases and 3 bases, there was a span of 10 bases. The receptor's source is a man aged 18 to 30 in good health. Some clones in this sample may be carry-over from other donors' samples. The genes are TRBV19 and TRBJ1-2; weak D call: TRBD1 (5 bases). The sample taken for sequencing was naive CD4+ T cells from PBMCs. Regarding subset: CD45RA+ positively selected. The CDR3 sequence: CASSQGVYYGYTF. In DNA, the CDR3 is TGTGCCAGTAGTCAGGGTGTTTACTATGGCTACACCTTC. Looking up the rest from reference TRBV19 and TRBJ1-2 gives the full variable domain: DGGITQSPKYLFRKEGQNVTLSCEQNLNHDAMYWYRQDPGQGLRLIYYSQIVNDFQKGDIAEGYSVSREKKESFPLTVTSAQKNPTAFYLCASSQGVYYGYTFGSGTRLTVV.